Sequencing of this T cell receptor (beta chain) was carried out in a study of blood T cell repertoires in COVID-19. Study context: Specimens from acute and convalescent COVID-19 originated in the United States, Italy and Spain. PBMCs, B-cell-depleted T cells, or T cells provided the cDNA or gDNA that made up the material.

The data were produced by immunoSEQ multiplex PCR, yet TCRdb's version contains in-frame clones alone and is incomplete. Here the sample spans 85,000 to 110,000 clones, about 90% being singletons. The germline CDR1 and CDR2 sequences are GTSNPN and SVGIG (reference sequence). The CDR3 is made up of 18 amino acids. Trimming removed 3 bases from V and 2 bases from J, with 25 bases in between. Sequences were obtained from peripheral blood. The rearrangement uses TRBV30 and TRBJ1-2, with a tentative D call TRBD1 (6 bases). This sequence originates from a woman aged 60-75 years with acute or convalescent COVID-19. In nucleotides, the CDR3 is TGTGCCTGGAGAGCCGGGACAAACCTTTTTGGGGCAAACTATGGCTACACCTTC. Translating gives CAWRAGTNLFGANYGYTF.